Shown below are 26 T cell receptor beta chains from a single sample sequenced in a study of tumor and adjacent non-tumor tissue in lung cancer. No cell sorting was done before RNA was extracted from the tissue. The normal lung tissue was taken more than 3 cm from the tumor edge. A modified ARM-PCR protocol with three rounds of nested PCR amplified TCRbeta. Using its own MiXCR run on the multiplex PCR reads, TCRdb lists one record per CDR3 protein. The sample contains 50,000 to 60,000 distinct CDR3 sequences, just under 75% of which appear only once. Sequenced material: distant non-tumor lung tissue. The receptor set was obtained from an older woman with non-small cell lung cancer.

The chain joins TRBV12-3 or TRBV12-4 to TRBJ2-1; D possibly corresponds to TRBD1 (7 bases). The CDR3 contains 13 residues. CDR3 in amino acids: CASGGTVGDEQFF. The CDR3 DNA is TGTGCTAGCGGAGGGACAGTAGGCGATGAGCAGTTCTTC.

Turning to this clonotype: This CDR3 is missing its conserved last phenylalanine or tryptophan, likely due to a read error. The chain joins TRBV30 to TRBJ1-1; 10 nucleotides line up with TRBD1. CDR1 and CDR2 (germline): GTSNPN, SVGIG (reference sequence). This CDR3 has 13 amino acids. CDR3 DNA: TGTGTCTGCAAAACGACAGGGGGCGCCGAAGCTTTCGTT. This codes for CVCKTTGGAEAFV.

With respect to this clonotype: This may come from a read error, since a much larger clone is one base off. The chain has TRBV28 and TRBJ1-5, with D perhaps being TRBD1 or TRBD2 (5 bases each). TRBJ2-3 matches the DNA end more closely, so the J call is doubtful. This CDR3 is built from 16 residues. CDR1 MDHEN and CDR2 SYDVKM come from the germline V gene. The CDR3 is CASIPTGILDNQPQYF. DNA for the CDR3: TGTGCCAGCATTCCCACGGGGATTTTGGACAATCAGCCCCAGTATTTT.

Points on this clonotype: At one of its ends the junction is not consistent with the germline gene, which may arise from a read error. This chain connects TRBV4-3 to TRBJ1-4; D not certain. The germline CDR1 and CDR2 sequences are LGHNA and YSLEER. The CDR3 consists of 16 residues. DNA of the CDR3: TGCCCCAGTAGCCAAGATGGGAGGGTGACTAATGAAAAACTGTTTTTT. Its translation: CPSSQDGRVTNEKLFF.

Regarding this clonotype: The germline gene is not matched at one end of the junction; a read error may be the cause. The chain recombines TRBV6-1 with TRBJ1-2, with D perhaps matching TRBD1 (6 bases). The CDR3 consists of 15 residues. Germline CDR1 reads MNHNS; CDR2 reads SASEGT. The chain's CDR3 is CDSSGTGFFNYGYTF. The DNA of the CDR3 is TGTGACAGCAGTGGAACAGGGTTTTTCAACTATGGCTATACCTTC.

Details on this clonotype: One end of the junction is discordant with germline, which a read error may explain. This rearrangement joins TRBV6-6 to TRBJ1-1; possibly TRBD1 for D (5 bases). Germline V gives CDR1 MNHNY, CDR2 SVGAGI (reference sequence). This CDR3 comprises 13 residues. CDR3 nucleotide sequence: TGTGCAAGCAATAGGGGCCTGAACAGTGAAGCTTTCTTT. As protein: CASNRGLNSEAFF.

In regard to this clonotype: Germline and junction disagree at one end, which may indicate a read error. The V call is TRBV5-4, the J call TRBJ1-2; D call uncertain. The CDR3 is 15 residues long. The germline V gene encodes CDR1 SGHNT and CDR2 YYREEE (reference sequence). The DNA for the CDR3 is TGTGTCAGCAGCCCCCAAGGAGGGTTGCAGTGGGGCTACACCTTC. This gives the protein CVSSPQGGLQWGYTF.

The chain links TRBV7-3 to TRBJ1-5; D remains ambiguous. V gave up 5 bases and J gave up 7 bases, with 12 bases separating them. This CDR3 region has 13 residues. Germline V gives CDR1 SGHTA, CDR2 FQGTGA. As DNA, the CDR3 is TGTGCCAGCAGCCTAGTGTCTGGACAGCCCCAGCATTTT. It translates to CASSLVSGQPQHF.

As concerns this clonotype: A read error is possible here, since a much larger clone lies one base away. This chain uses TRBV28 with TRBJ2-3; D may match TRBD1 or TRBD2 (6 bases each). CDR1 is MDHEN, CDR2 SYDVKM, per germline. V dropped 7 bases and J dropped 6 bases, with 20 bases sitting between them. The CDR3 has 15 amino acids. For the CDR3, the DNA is TGTGCCAGCATCCCTGGGGGGCACGACGCGGATACGCAGTATTTT. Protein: CASIPGGHDADTQYF.

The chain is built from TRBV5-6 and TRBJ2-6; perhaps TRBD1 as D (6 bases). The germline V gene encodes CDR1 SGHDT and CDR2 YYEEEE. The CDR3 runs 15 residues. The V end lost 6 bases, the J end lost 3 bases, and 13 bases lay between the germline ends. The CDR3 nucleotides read TGTGCCAGCACCTTCAGGGGCATTGGGGCCAACGTCCTGACTTTC. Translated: CASTFRGIGANVLTF. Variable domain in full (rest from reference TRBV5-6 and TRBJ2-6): DAGVTQSPTHLIKTRGQQVTLRCSPKSGHDTVSWYQQALGQGPQFIFQYYEEEERQRGNFPDRFSGHQFPNYSSELNVNALLLGDSALYLCASTFRGIGANVLTFGAGSRLTVL.

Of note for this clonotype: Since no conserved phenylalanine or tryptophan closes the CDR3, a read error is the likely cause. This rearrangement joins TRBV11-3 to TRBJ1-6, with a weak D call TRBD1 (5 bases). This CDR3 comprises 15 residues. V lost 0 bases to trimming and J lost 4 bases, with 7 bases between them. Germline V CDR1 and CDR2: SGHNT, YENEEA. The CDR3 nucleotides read TGTGCCAGCAGCTTAGAGGACAAATATAATTCACCCCTCCACATA. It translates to CASSLEDKYNSPLHI.

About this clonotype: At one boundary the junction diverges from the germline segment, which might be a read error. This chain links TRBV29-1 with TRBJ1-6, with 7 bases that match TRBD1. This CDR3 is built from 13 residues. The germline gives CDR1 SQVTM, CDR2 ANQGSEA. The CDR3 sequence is CSVDRAGNSPLHF. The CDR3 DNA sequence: TGCAGTGTTGACAGGGCAGGGAATTCACCCCTCCACTTT.

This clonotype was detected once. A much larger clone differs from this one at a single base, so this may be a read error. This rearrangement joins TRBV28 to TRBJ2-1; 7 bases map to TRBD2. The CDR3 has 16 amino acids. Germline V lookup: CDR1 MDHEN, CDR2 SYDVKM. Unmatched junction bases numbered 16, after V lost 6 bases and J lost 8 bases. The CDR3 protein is CASSNTSADRGYEQFF. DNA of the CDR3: TGTGCCAGCAGCAATACTAGCGCGGACCGTGGCTATGAGCAGTTCTTC.

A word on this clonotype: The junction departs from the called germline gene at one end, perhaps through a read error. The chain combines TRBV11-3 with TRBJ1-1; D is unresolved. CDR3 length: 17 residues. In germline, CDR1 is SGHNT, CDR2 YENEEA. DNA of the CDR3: TGTGCCAGCAGCTTAGAAGTATTGGACCGGATGAACTCTGAAGCTTTCTTT. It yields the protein CASSLEVLDRMNSEAFF.

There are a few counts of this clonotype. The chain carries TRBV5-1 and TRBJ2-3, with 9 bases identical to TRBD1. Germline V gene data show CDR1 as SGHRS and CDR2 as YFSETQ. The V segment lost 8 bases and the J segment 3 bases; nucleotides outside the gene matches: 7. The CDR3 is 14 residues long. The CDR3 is CASTGGKGTDTQYF. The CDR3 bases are TGCGCCAGTACAGGGGGCAAAGGAACAGATACGCAGTATTTT.

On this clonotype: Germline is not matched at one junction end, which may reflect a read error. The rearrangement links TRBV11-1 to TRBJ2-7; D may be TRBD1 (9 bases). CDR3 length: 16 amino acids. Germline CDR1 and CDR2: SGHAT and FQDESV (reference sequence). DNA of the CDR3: TGTGCCAGCACCTTAGCGGGACAGGGAGGGTCCTACGAACAGTACTTC. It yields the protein CASTLAGQGGSYEQYF.

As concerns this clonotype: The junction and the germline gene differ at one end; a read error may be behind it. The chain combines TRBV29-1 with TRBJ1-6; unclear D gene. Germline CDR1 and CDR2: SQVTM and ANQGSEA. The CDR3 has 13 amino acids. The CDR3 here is CSVAAEMNSPLHF. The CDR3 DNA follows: TGTAGCGTTGCTGCAGAGATGAATTCACCCCTCCACTTT.

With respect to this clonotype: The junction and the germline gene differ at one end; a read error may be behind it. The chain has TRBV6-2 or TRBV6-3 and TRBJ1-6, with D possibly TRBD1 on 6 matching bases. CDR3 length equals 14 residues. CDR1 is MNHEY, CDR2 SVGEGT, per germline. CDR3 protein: CVSTIGTPNSPLHF. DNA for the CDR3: TGTGTCAGCACCATCGGGACACCGAATTCACCCCTCCACTTT.

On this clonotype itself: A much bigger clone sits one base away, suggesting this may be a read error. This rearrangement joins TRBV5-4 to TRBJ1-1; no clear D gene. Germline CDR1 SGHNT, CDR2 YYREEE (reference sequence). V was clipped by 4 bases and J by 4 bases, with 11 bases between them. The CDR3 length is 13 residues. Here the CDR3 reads CASSTQSGTEAFF. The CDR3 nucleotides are TGTGCCAGCAGCACCCAGTCGGGCACTGAAGCTTTCTTT.

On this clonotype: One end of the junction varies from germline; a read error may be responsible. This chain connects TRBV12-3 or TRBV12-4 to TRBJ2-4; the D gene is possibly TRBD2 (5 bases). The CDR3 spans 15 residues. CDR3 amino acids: CASSLRSGTKNTQYF. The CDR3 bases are TGTGCCAGCAGTTTGCGGAGCGGTACCAAAAACACTCAGTACTTC.

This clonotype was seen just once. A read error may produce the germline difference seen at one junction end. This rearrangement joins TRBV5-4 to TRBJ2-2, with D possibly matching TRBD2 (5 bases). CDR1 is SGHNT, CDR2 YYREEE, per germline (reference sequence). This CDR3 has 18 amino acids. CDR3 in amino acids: CASSLDRSKGPKTGELFF. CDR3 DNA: TGTGCCAGCAGCTTGGACAGATCAAAGGGCCCGAAGACCGGGGAGCTGTTTTTC.

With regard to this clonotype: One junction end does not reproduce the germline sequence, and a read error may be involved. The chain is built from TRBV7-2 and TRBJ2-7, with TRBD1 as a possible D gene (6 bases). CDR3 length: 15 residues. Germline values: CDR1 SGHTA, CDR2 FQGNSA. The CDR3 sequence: CASSEGAGVNCEHYF. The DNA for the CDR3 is TGTGCCAGCAGCGAAGGAGCAGGGGTTAACTGCGAGCATTACTTC.

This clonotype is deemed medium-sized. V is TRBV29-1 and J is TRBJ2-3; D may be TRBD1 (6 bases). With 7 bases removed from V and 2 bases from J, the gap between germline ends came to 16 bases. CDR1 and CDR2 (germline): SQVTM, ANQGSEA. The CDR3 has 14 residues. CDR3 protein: CSAPGTRDTDTQYF. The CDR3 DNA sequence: TGCAGCGCTCCCGGGACAAGGGACACAGATACGCAGTATTTT.

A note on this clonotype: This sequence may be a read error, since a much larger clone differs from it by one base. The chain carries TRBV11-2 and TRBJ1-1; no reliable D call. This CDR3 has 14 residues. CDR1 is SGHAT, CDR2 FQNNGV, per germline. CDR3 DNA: TGTGCCAGCAGCTTAGTCGGCCAGAACACTGAAGCTATCTTT. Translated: CASSLVGQNTEAIF.

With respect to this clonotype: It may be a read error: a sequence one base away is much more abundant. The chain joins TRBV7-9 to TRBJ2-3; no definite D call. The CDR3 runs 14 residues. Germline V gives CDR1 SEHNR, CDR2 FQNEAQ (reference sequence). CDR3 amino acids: CPSSLGYVQDTQYF. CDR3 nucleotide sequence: TGTCCCAGCAGCTTAGGGTACGTGCAGGATACGCAGTATTTT.

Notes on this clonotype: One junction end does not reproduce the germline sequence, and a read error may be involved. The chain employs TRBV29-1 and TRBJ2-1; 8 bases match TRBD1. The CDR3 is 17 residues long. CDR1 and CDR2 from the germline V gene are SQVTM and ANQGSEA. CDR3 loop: CSVEPQGAFFDFNEQSF. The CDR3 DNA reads TGTAGCGTGGAACCTCAGGGGGCCTTTTTCGATTTCAATGAGCAGTCCTTC.